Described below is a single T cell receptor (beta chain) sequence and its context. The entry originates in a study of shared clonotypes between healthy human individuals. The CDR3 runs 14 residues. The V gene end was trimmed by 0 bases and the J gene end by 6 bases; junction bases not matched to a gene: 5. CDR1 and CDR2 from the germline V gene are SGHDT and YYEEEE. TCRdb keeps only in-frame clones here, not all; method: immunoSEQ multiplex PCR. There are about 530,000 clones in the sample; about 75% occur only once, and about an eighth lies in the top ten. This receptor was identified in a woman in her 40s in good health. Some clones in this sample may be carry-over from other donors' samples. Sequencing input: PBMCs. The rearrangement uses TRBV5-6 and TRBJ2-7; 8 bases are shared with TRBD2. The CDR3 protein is CASSLGAGGGEQYF. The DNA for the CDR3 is TGTGCCAGCAGCTTGGGTGCGGGGGGCGGCGAGCAGTACTTC. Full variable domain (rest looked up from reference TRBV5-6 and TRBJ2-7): DAGVTQSPTHLIKTRGQQVTLRCSPKSGHDTVSWYQQALGQGPQFIFQYYEEEERQRGNFPDRFSGHQFPNYSSELNVNALLLGDSALYLCASSLGAGGGEQYFGPGTRLTVT.